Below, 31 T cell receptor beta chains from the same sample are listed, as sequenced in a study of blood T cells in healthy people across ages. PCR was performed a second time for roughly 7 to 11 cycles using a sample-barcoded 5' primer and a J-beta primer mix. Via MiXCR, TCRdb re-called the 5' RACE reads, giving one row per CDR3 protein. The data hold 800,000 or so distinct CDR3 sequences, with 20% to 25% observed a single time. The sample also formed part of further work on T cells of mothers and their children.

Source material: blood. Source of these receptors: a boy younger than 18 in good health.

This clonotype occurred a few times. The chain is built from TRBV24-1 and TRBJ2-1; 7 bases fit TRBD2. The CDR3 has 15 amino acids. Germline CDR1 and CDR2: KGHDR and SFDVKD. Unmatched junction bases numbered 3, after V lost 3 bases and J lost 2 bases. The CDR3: CATSDLAEPYNEQFF. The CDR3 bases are TGTGCCACCAGTGATCTAGCGGAGCCCTACAATGAGCAGTTCTTC.

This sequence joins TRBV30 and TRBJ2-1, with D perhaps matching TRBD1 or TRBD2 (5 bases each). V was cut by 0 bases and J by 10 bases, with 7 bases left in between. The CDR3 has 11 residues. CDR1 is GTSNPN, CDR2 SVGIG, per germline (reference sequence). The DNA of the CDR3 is TGTGCCTGGAGTGTTGGGGGAGAGCAGTTCTTC. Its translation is CAWSVGGEQFF.

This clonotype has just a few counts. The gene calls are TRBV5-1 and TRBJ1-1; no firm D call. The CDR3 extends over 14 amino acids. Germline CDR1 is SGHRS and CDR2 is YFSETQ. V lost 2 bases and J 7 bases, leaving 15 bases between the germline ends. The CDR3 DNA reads TGCGCCAGCAGCTTAGGAGGTACTCGGGATGAAGCTTTCTTT. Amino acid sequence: CASSLGGTRDEAFF.

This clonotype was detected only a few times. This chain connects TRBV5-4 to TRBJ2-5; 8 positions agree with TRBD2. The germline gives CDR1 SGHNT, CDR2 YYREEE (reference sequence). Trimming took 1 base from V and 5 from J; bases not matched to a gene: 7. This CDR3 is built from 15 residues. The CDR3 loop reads CASSLKAGGGETQYF. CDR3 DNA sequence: TGTGCCAGCAGCTTGAAGGCGGGAGGAGGCGAGACCCAGTACTTC. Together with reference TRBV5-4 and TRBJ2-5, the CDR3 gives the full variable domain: ETGVTQSPTHLIKTRGQQVTLRCSSQSGHNTVSWYQQALGQGPQFIFQYYREEENGRGNFPPRFSGLQFPNYSSELNVNALELDDSALYLCASSLKAGGGETQYFGPGTRLLVL.

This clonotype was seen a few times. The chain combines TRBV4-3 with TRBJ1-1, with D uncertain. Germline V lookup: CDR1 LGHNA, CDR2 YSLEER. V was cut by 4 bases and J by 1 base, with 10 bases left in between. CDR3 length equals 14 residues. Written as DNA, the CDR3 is TGCGCCAGCAGCCTCCATGCGGGGAACACTGAAGCTTTCTTT. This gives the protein CASSLHAGNTEAFF.

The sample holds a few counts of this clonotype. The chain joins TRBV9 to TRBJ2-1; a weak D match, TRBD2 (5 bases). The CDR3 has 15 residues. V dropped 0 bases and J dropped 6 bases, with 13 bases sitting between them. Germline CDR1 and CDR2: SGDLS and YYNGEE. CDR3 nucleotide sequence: TGTGCCAGCAGCGTAGGCGGGTCCCAGGCCAATGAGCAGTTCTTC. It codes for CASSVGGSQANEQFF.

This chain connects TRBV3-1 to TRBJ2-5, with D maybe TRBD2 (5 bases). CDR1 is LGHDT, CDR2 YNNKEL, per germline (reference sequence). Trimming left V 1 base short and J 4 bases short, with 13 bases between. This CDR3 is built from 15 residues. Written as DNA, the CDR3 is TGTGCCAGCAGCCAAGGAGTGTCGGGGAGAGAGACCCAGTACTTC. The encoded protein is CASSQGVSGRETQYF.

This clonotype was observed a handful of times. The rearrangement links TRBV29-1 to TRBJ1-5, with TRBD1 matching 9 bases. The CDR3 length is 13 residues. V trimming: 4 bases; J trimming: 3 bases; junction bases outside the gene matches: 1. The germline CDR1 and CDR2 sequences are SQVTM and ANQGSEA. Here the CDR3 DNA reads TGCAGCGTTGGGGACAGGGTCAATCAGCCCCAGCATTTT. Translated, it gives CSVGDRVNQPQHF. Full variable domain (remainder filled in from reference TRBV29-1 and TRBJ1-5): SAVISQKPSRDICQRGTSLTIQCQVDSQVTMMFWYRQQPGQSLTLIATANQGSEATYESGFVIDKFPISRPNLTFSTLTVSNMSPEDSSIYLCSVGDRVNQPQHFGDGTRLSIL.

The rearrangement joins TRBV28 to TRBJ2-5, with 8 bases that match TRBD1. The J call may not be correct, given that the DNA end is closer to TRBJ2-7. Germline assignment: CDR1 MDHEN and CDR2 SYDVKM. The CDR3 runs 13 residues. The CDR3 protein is CASNTGGPYEQYF. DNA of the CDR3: TGTGCCAGCAATACAGGGGGTCCCTACGAGCAGTACTTC.

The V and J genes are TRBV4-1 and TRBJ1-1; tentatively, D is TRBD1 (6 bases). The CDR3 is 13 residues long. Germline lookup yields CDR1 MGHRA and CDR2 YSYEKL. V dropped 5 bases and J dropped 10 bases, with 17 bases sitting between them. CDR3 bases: TGCGCCAGCAGCGACCTGGAACAGGGAGGAGCTTTCTTT. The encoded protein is CASSDLEQGGAFF.

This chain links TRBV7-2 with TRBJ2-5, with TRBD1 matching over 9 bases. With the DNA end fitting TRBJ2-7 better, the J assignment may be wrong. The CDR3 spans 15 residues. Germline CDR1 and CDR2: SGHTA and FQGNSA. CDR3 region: CASSTRTGQGYEQYF. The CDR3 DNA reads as TGTGCCAGCAGCACTCGAACGGGACAGGGCTACGAGCAGTACTTC.

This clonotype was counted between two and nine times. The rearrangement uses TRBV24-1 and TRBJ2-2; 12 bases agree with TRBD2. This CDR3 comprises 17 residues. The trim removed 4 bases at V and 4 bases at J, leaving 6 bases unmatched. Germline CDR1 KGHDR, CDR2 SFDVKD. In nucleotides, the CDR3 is TGTGCCACCAGTGAGCTTCCGACTAGCGGGAGCACCGGGGAGCTGTTTTTT. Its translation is CATSELPTSGSTGELFF.

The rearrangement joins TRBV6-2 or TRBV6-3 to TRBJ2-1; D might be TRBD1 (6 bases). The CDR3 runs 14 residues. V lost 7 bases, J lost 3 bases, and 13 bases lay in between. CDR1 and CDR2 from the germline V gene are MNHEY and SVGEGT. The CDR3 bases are TGTGCCAGCATTGCGGCAGGGGACTACAATGAGCAGTTCTTC. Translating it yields CASIAAGDYNEQFF.

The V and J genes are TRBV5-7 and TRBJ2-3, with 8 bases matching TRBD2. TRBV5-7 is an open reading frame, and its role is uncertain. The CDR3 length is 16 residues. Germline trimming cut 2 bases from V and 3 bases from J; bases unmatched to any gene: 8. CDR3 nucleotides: TGTGCCAGCAGCTTATGTCTCGGGGGGGAGACAGATACGCAGTATTTT. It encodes CASSLCLGGETDTQYF.

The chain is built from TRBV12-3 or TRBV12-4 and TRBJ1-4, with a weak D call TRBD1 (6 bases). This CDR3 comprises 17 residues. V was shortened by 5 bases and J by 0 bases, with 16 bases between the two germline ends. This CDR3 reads CASSLQGRGATNEKLFF. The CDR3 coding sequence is TGTGCCAGCAGTCTCCAGGGGCGAGGGGCAACTAATGAAAAACTGTTTTTT.

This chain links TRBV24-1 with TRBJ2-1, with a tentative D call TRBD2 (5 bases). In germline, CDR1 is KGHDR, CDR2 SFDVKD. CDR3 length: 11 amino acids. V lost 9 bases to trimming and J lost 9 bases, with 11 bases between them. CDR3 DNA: TGTGCCACCCAACGCGGAGGTGAGCAGTTCTTC. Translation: CATQRGGEQFF.

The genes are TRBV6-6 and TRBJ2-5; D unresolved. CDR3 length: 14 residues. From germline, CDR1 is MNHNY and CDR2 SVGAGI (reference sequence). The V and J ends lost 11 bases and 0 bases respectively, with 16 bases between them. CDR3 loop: CAGLRTGYQETQYF. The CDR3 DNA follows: TGTGCCGGCCTACGGACCGGGTACCAAGAGACCCAGTACTTC.

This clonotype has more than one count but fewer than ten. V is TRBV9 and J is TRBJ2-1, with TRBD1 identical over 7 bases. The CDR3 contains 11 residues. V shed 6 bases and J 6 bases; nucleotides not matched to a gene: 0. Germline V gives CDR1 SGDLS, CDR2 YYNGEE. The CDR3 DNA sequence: TGTGCCAGCAAGGGGGCCAATGAGCAGTTCTTC. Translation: CASKGANEQFF.

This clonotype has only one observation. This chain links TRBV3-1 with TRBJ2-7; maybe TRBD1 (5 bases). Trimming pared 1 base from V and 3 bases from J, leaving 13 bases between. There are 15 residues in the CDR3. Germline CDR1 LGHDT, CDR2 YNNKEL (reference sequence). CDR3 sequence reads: CASSQVYRLDYEQYF. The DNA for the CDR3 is TGTGCCAGCAGCCAAGTCTACAGGCTGGACTACGAGCAGTACTTC.

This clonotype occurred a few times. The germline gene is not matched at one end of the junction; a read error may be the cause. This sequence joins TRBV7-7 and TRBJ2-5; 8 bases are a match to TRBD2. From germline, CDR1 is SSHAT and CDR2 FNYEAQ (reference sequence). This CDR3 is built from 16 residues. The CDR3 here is CASSLAGRGGRETQYF. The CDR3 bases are TGTGCTAGCAGCTTAGCGGGTCGGGGGGGAAGGGAGACCCAGTACTTC.

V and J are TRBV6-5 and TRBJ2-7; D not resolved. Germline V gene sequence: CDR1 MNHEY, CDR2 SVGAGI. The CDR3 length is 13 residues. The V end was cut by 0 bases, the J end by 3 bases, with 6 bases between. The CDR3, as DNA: TGTGCCAGCAGTTACTCCTTTAACTACGAGCAGTACTTC. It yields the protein CASSYSFNYEQYF.

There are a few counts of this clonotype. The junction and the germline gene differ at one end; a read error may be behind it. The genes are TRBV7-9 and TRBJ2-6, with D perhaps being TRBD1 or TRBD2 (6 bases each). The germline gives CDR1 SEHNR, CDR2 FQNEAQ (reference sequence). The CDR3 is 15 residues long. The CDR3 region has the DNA TGTGCCAGCAGCCCCGGACAGTCGGGGGCCAACGTCCCGACTTTC. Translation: CASSPGQSGANVPTF.

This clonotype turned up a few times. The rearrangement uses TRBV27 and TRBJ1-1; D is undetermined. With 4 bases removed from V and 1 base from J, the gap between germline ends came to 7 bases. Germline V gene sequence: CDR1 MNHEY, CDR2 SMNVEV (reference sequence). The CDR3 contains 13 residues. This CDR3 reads CASSYPGNTEAFF. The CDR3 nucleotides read TGTGCCAGCAGTTATCCGGGGAACACTGAAGCTTTCTTT.

The CDR3 DNA follows: TGTGCCAGCAGCCTGTGGCGAGACAGGGGCGAGACCCAGTACTTC. Translation: CASSLWRDRGETQYF. This chain links TRBV5-4 with TRBJ2-1, with 8 bases aligning to TRBD1. The J call may not be correct, given that the DNA end is closer to TRBJ2-5. Germline V gives CDR1 SGHNT, CDR2 YYREEE (reference sequence). This CDR3 has 15 residues.

CDR3 protein: CSAPAAGLADTDTQYF. For the CDR3, the DNA is TGCAGTGCCCCAGCCGCCGGACTAGCGGACACAGATACGCAGTATTTT. The rearrangement uses TRBV20-1 and TRBJ2-3; 10 positions agree with TRBD2. Germline V gene lookup returns CDR1 DFQATT and CDR2 SNEGSKA (reference sequence). J gave up 2 bases and V 6 bases, and 11 bases lay outside the gene matches. The CDR3 spans 16 residues.

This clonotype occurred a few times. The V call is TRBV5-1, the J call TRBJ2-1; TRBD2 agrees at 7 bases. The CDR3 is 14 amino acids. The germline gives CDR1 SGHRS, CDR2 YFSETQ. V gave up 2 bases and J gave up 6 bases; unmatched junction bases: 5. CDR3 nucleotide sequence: TGCGCCAGCAGCTTCTCGGGACTATCCAATGAGCAGTTCTTC. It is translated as CASSFSGLSNEQFF.

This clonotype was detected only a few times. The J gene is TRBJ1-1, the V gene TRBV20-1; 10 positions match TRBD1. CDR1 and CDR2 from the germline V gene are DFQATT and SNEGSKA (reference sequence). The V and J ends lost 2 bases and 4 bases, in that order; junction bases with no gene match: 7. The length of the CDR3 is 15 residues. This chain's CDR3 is CSARNSGTGATEAFF. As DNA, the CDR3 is TGCAGTGCTAGAAACTCGGGGACAGGGGCCACTGAAGCTTTCTTT.

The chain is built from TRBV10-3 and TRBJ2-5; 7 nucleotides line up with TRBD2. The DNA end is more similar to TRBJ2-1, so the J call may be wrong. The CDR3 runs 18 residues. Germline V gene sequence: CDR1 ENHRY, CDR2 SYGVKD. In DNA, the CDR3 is TGTGCCATCAGTCCAGGGTTTTGGTCGCGGGAGTCGGTGAATGAGCAGTTCTTC. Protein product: CAISPGFWSRESVNEQFF.

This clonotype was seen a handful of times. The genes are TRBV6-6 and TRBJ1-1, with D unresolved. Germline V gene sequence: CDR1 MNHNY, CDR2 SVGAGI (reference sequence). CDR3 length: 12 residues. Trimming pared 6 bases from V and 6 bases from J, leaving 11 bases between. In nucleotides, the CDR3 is TGTGCCAGCAGCCATGAAACCCCTGAAGCTTTCTTT. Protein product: CASSHETPEAFF.

The chain's CDR3 is CASSEDGGPLGETQYF. The CDR3 DNA follows: TGTGCCAGCAGTGAAGATGGAGGACCCCTAGGGGAGACCCAGTACTTC. J is TRBJ2-5 and V is TRBV6-1; TRBD2 is a possible D gene (5 bases). From germline, CDR1 is MNHNS and CDR2 SASEGT. The V end was cut by 1 base, the J end by 5 bases, with 17 bases between. The CDR3 sequence is 16 residues long.

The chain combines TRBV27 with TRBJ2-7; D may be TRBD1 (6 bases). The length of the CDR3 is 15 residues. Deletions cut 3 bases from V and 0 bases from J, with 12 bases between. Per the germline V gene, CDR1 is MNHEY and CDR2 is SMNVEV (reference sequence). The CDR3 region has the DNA TGTGCCAGCAGTTTGGGGGCTCCAAGCTCCTACGAGCAGTACTTC. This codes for CASSLGAPSSYEQYF.